Sequencing of this T cell receptor (beta chain) was carried out in a study of blood T cell repertoires in COVID-19. The overall study: Samples came from the United States, Italy and Spain, spanning acute and convalescent COVID-19.

V was clipped by 6 bases and J by 4 bases; unmatched bases: 9. The CDR3 consists of 16 residues. Germline V CDR1 and CDR2: SNHLY, FYNNEI. Original processing methods: Nucleated cell number was recorded as an estimate derived from reference gene primer amplification. Profiling relied on immunoSEQ multiplex PCR, and the TCRdb table lists in-frame clones only, not all of them. V, J and clone size are taken as reported in that table, and D and trimming were inferred from the DNA itself. This sample carries about 76,000 clones, about 87% of them seen once, and the ten largest clones take roughly 5%. The J gene is TRBJ1-6, the V gene TRBV2; 7 bases are shared with TRBD1. Material: peripheral blood. This receptor was obtained from a man over 45 with active COVID-19. CDR3 nucleotides: TGTGCCAGCAGGGAGGCTCCGGGACAGTATAATTCACCCCTCCACTTT. Its translation is CASREAPGQYNSPLHF. Together with reference TRBV2 and TRBJ1-6, the CDR3 gives the full variable domain: EPEVTQTPSHQVTQMGQEVILRCVPISNHLYFYWYRQILGQKVEFLVSFYNNEISEKSEIFDDQFSVERPDGSNFTLKIRSTKLEDSAMYFCASREAPGQYNSPLHFGNGTRLTVT.